The 5 T cell receptor beta chains below come from one sample, sequenced in a study of T cell responses to AZD1222 COVID-19 vaccine. The protocol was immunoSEQ multiplex PCR, while the TCRdb copy is restricted to in-frame clones and leaves out a portion. The data show 100,000 to 150,000 clones, with around nine tenths seen just once and roughly 3.8% held by the top ten. The sequencing here drew on peripheral blood, taken 28 days after the second AZD1222 dose. Receptor source: an adult who received the AZD1222 COVID-19 vaccine.

The chain couples TRBV7-9 to TRBJ2-7, with 8 bases matching TRBD2. The V gene's germline CDR1 is SEHNR and CDR2 FQNEAQ (reference sequence). CDR3 length: 16 residues. Trimming cost V 1 base and J 2 bases; bases outside gene matches: 7. The CDR3 bases are TGTGCCAGCAGCTTAGTATGGCGGGGGGCCACCTACGAGCAGTACTTC. As protein: CASSLVWRGATYEQYF.

The chain couples TRBV5-8 to TRBJ2-7, with 9 nucleotides matching TRBD1. V lost 1 base, J lost 7 bases, and 6 bases stayed unmatched. The CDR3 loop spans 14 amino acids. Germline values: CDR1 SGHTS, CDR2 YDEGEE. DNA of the CDR3: TGTGCCAGCAGCTTGCCACAGGGGGCAGGAGAGCAGTACTTC. Protein product: CASSLPQGAGEQYF.

The chain couples TRBV4-3 to TRBJ2-1, with no clear D. This CDR3 is 18 amino acids long. In germline, CDR1 is LGHNA, CDR2 YSLEER. Trimming shortened V by 0 bases and J by 4 bases, and 19 bases separated the two germline ends. This CDR3 reads CASSQDLPLTKSYNEQFF. DNA of the CDR3: TGCGCCAGCAGCCAAGATTTACCGCTGACCAAAAGTTACAATGAGCAGTTCTTC.

The chain is built from TRBV3-1 (or the pseudogene TRBV3-2) and TRBJ2-3; 12 nucleotides match TRBD2. Germline V lookup: CDR1 LGHDT, CDR2 YNNKEL (reference sequence). There are 16 residues in the CDR3. V lost 0 bases to trimming and J lost 6 bases; unmatched junction nucleotides: 4. The CDR3 here is CASSQEITSGRDTQYF. CDR3 in DNA: TGTGCCAGCAGCCAAGAAATCACTAGCGGGAGGGATACGCAGTATTTT.

There are a few counts of this clone. The rearrangement uses TRBV9 and TRBJ2-7, with a tentative D call TRBD1 (5 bases). CDR3 length: 13 residues. The V gene's germline CDR1 is SGDLS and CDR2 YYNGEE. V was trimmed by 0 bases and J by 6 bases, leaving 10 bases between them. In DNA form, the CDR3 reads TGTGCCAGCAGCGTAGCCACAGGCTTCGAGCAGTACTTC. Translating it yields CASSVATGFEQYF.